These T cell receptor beta chains were read from a single sample in a study of preoperative IRX-2 immunotherapy in early breast cancer. Produced via immunoSEQ multiplex PCR; TCRdb's table is partial and in-frame only. The sample contains approximately 26,000 clones, approximately 80% of which appear only once. The source was lymph node tissue, collected before IRX-2 immunotherapy. The receptors stem from a human donor with breast cancer. Each CDR3 is given with its conserved first and last residue. The D gene is left open where the match is weak. Size is stated for part of the rows, as once, few or many counts, or as a class when the clone is expanded.

D: NA; V: TRBV2; size: NA; J: TRBJ2-7; CDR3: CASSRRGGGRWNEQYF; DNA: TGTGCCAGCAGCCGCCGAGGGGGGGGTAGGTGGAACGAGCAGTACTTC
D: TRBD1; V: TRBV28; size: NA; J: TRBJ1-5; CDR3: CASSYDRGQQPQHF; DNA: TGTGCCAGCAGCTACGACAGGGGCCAACAGCCCCAGCATTTT
D: NA; V: TRBV6-8; size: NA; J: TRBJ1-6; CDR3: CASSAGPYNSPLHF; DNA: TGTGCCAGCAGTGCGGGACCGTATAATTCACCCCTCCACTTT
D: NA; V: TRBV30; size: once; J: TRBJ1-5; CDR3: CAWSQDQGSNQPQHF; DNA: TGTGCCTGGAGCCAAGACCAAGGTAGCAATCAGCCCCAGCATTTT
D: TRBD2; V: TRBV11-3; size: NA; J: TRBJ2-3; CDR3: CASSLGTSGRPSTDTQYF; DNA: TGTGCCAGCAGCTTAGGGACTAGCGGGAGGCCTAGCACAGATACGCAGTATTTT
D: NA; V: TRBV11-3; size: NA; J: TRBJ1-4; CDR3: CASSLMEKNEKLFF; DNA: TGTGCCAGCAGCTTGATGGAGAAGAATGAAAAACTGTTTTTT
D: NA; V: TRBV23-1; size: NA; J: TRBJ2-6; CDR3: CASSPDSSGANVLTF; DNA: TGCGCCAGCAGCCCCGACAGCTCTGGGGCCAACGTCCTGACTTTC
D: TRBD2; V: TRBV10-2; size: NA; J: TRBJ2-2; CDR3: CAGRVAGMNTGELFF; DNA: TGCGCCGGCAGAGTAGCGGGGATGAACACCGGGGAGCTGTTTTTT
D: NA; V: TRBV1; size: NA; J: TRBJ2-3; CDR3: CASSQDRVAGGLDTQYF; DNA: TGCGCCAGCAGCCAAGATCGAGTAGCGGGGGGGCTAGATACGCAGTATTTT
D: TRBD1; V: TRBV10-3; size: NA; J: TRBJ1-2; CDR3: CAISESSGTGTFYNYGYTF; DNA: TGTGCCATCAGTGAGTCTAGCGGGACAGGTACCTTCTATAACTATGGCTACACCTTC
D: NA; V: TRBV11-3; size: NA; J: TRBJ1-5; CDR3: CASSLVTVNSNQPQHF; DNA: TGTGCCAGCAGCTTAGTAACGGTCAATAGCAATCAGCCCCAGCATTTT
D: TRBD1; V: TRBV28; size: NA; J: TRBJ1-2; CDR3: CASRIQTGNYGYTF; DNA: TGTGCCAGCAGAATTCAGACAGGGAACTATGGCTACACCTTC
D: NA; V: TRBV7-6; size: NA; J: TRBJ1-4; CDR3: CASSLGDTRREEKLFF; DNA: TGTGCCAGCAGCTTAGGGGACACCCGGCGGGAGGAAAAACTGTTTTTT
D: TRBD1; V: TRBV11-3; size: once; J: TRBJ2-2; CDR3: CASSIQGSDGELFF; DNA: TGTGCCAGCAGCATACAGGGGTCGGACGGGGAGCTGTTTTTT
D: TRBD2; V: TRBV28; size: NA; J: TRBJ2-5; CDR3: CASSWGGWQTQYF; DNA: TGTGCCAGCAGCTGGGGGGGGTGGCAGACCCAGTACTTC
D: NA; V: TRBV29-1; size: NA; J: TRBJ1-2; CDR3: CSVNRRGGRRNYGYTF; DNA: TGCAGCGTCAACCGGAGGGGGGGACGGAGGAACTATGGCTACACCTTC
D: NA; V: TRBV6-8; size: few; J: TRBJ1-5; CDR3: CASSAVIRGGNQPQHF; DNA: TGTGCCAGCAGTGCGGTTATCAGGGGCGGCAATCAGCCCCAGCATTTT
D: NA; V: TRBV23-1; size: NA; J: TRBJ1-1; CDR3: CASSQWGAVTEAFF; DNA: TGCGCCAGCAGTCAATGGGGGGCTGTCACTGAAGCTTTCTTT
D: NA; V: TRBV19; size: NA; J: TRBJ2-2; CDR3: CASSIDSTGREELFF; DNA: TGTGCCAGTAGTATAGATAGCACAGGTCGAGAGGAGCTGTTTTTT